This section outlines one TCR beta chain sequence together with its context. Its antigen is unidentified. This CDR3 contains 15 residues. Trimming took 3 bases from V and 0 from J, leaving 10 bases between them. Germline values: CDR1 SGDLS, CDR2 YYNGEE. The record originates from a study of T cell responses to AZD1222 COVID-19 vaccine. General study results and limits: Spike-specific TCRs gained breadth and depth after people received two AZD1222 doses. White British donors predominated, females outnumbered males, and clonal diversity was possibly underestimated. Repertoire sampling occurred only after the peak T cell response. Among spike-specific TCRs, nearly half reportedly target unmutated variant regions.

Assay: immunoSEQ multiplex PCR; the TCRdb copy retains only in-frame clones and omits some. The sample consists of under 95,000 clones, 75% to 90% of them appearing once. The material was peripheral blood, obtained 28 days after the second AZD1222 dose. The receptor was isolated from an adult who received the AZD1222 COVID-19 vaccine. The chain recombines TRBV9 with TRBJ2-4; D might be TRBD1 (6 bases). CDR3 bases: TGTGCCAGCAGCGCAGGGGTGGTAGCCAAAAACATTCAGTACTTC. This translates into CASSAGVVAKNIQYF.